Each of the 10 T cell receptor beta chains below was sequenced from the same sample in a study of shared clonotypes between healthy human individuals (TCRdb year 2020). The receptor library was made with the immunoSEQ multiplex PCR assay. TCRdb retrieved this table from immuneACCESS and kept in-frame rearrangements only. Not all clones are present; in checked studies, unresolved V genes account for under half, and no reason is known for the remainder. In this sample the table shows 2.3 million or so clones, approximately 95% of which occur a single time. Of the sample, 0.35% to 0.45% falls within the top ten clones. Material for sequencing was naive CD4+ T cells from PBMCs. This specimen's cell subset or site label, interpreted: CD45RA+ positively selected. These receptors all stem from a man aged 18-30 years in good health. Some clones in this sample may be carry-over from other donors' samples.

The chain uses TRBV5-1 and TRBJ2-2, with a possible D match to TRBD1 (6 bases). Per the germline V gene, CDR1 is SGHRS and CDR2 is YFSETQ. The CDR3 covers 15 residues. Deletions cut 5 bases from V and 0 bases from J, with 11 bases between. The CDR3 sequence: CASRPTGSNTGELFF. CDR3 DNA sequence: TGCGCCAGCAGACCGACAGGCTCGAACACCGGGGAGCTGTTTTTT.

The CDR3 nucleotides are TGTGCCAGCTCCCGCGTGGGGGTGTTTACCGGGGAGCTGTTTTTT. Its protein product is CASSRVGVFTGELFF. The chain couples TRBV7-2 to TRBJ2-2, with D perhaps given as TRBD1 or TRBD2 (5 bases each). V was clipped by 8 bases and J by 5 bases, with 18 bases between them. CDR1 is SGHTA and CDR2 is FQGNSA in the germline V gene. The CDR3 consists of 15 residues.

The chain carries TRBV9 and TRBJ1-4; no reliable D call. Trimming removed 4 bases at V and 0 bases at J, with 10 bases between. Germline lookup yields CDR1 SGDLS and CDR2 YYNGEE. This CDR3 is 15 amino acids long. Here the CDR3 DNA reads TGTGCCAGCAGCCCAGACGCCGCAACTAATGAAAAACTGTTTTTT. Translating it yields CASSPDAATNEKLFF. The full variable domain, rest sourced from reference TRBV9 and TRBJ1-4, is DSGVTQTPKHLITATGQRVTLRCSPRSGDLSVYWYQQSLDQGLQFLIQYYNGEERAKGNILERFSAQQFPDLHSELNLSSLELGDSALYFCASSPDAATNEKLFFGSGTQLSVL.

The chain employs TRBV5-4 and TRBJ2-3; the match to TRBD2 covers 8 bases. V lost 4 bases and J lost 6; bases outside the gene matches: 19. Germline CDR1 SGHNT, CDR2 YYREEE (reference sequence). The CDR3 is 18 amino acids. The CDR3 loop is CASSRGVAGRGIRDTQYF. Written as DNA, the CDR3 is TGTGCCAGCAGCCGGGGGGTAGCGGGGAGAGGGATCAGGGATACGCAGTATTTT.

The gene calls are TRBV5-4 and TRBJ2-7; D is possibly TRBD2 (6 bases). CDR1 is SGHNT and CDR2 is YYREEE in the germline V gene (reference sequence). The CDR3 is 14 amino acids. Trimming stripped 0 bases from V and 2 bases from J, with 9 bases between. The CDR3 loop reads CASSLDGSAYEQYF. The CDR3, as DNA: TGTGCCAGCAGCTTGGACGGGAGCGCCTACGAGCAGTACTTC.

The count of this clone is one. The chain combines TRBV28 with TRBJ1-2; TRBD1 matches at 7 bases. The CDR3 runs 11 residues. Germline lookup yields CDR1 MDHEN and CDR2 SYDVKM. V lost 5 bases, J lost 12 bases, and 6 bases stayed unmatched. Here the CDR3 reads CASSRGQAHTF. The CDR3 DNA reads as TGTGCCAGCAGTCGAGGACAGGCCCACACCTTC.

Only a few counts were recorded for this clone. The rearrangement uses TRBV28 and TRBJ1-1; no clear D gene. CDR3 length: 13 amino acids. Germline CDR1 reads MDHEN; CDR2 reads SYDVKM. V was cut by 6 bases and J by 2 bases, with 10 bases left in between. Here the CDR3 reads CASSQRVNTEAFF. The CDR3 region has the DNA TGTGCCAGCAGCCAACGGGTTAACACTGAAGCTTTCTTT.

Note on this clone: Other DNA sequences within the sample encode an identical CDR3. This rearrangement joins TRBV5-1 to TRBJ1-3; D is uncertain. V lost 0 bases, J lost 1 base, and 5 bases lay in between. The length of the CDR3 is 14 residues. Germline values: CDR1 SGHRS, CDR2 YFSETQ. In DNA form, the CDR3 reads TGCGCCAGCAGCTTGGAGGTTTCTGGAAACACCATATATTTT. This codes for CASSLEVSGNTIYF.

The J gene is TRBJ2-7, the V gene TRBV6-1; D is possibly TRBD2 (6 bases). Germline V gene sequence: CDR1 MNHNS, CDR2 SASEGT. Deletions cut 7 bases from V and 3 bases from J, with 19 bases between. This CDR3 region has 15 residues. The DNA of the CDR3 is TGTGCCAGCACCCCGGGACCCCGGGGGTACTACGAGCAGTACTTC. It codes for CASTPGPRGYYEQYF.

The chain uses TRBV6-1 and TRBJ1-2; D gene uncertain. V was cut by 5 bases and J by 3 bases, with 7 bases left in between. Germline V gene sequence: CDR1 MNHNS, CDR2 SASEGT. CDR3 length: 12 amino acids. The CDR3 region is CASSPLDYGYTF. CDR3 nucleotide sequence: TGTGCCAGCAGTCCTCTGGACTATGGCTACACCTTC.